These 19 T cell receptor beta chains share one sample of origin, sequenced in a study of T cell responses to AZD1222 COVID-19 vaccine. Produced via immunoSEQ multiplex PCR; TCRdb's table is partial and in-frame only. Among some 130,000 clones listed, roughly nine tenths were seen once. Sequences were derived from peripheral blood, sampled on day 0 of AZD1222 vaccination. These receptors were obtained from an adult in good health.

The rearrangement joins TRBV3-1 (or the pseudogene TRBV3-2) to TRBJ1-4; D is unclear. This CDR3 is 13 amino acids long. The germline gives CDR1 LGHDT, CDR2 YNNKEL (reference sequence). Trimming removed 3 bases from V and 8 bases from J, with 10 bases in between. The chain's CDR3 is CASSHPGGEKLFF. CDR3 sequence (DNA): TGTGCCAGCAGCCATCCGGGTGGCGAAAAACTGTTTTTT.

This chain's CDR3 is CASSHEYLRGPGELFF. The CDR3 DNA sequence: TGTGCCAGCAGCCACGAATATCTACGGGGACCCGGGGAGCTGTTTTTT. The rearrangement uses TRBV7-9 and TRBJ2-2; D possibly uses TRBD1 or TRBD2 (5 bases each). The CDR3 sequence is 16 residues long. With 5 bases removed from V and 6 bases from J, the gap between germline ends came to 19 bases. CDR1 and CDR2 (germline): SEHNR, FQNEAQ (reference sequence).

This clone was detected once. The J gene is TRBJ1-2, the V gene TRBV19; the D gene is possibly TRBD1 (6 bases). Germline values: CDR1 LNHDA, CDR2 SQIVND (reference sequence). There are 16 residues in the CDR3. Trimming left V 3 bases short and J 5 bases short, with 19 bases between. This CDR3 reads CASSIHVDRPVYGYTF. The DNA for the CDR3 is TGTGCCAGTAGTATCCATGTCGACAGGCCTGTTTATGGCTACACCTTC.

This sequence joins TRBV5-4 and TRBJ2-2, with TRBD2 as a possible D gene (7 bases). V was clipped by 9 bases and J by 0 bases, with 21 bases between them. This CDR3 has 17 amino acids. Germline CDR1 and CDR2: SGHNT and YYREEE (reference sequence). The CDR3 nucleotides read TGTGCCACCAACCGGGGGGCTACCAATGCGAACACCGGGGAGCTGTTTTTT. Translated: CATNRGATNANTGELFF.

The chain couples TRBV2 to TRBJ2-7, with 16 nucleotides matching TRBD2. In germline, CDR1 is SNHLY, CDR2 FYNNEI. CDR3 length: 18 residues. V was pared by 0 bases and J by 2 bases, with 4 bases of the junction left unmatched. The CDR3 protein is CASSEAPGLAGGAYEQYF. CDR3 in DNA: TGTGCCAGCAGTGAAGCGCCGGGACTAGCGGGGGGGGCCTACGAGCAGTACTTC.

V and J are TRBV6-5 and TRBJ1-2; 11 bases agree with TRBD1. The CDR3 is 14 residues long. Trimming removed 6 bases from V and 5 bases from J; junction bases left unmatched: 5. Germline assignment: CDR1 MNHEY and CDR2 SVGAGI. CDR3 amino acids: CASRSGTGGYGYTF. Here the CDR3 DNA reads TGTGCCAGCAGGTCCGGGACAGGGGGTTATGGCTACACCTTC.

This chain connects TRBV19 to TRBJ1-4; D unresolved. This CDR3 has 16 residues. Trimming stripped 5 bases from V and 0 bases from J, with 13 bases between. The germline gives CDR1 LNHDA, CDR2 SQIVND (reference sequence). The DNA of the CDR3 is TGTGCCAGTAGTCATGGCAGTGGGGCAACTAATGAAAAACTGTTTTTT. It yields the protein CASSHGSGATNEKLFF.

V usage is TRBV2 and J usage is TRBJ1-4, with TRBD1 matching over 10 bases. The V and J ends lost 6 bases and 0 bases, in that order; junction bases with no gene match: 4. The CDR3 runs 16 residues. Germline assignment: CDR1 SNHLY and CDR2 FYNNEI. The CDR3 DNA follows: TGTGCCAGCAGGAGGGACAGGGGTGCAACTAATGAAAAACTGTTTTTT. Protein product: CASRRDRGATNEKLFF.

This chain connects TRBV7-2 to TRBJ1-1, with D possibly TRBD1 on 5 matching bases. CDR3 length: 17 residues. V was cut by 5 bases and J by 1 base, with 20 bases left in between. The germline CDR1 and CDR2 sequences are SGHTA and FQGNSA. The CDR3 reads CASSLLGMGRGNTEAFF. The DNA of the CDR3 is TGTGCCAGCAGCCTTCTCGGCATGGGACGAGGGAACACTGAAGCTTTCTTT.

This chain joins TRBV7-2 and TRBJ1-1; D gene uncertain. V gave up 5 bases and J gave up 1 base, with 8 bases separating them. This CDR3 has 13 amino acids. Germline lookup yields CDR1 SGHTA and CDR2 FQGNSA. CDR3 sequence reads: CASSMTGNTEAFF. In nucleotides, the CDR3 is TGTGCCAGCAGCATGACGGGGAACACTGAAGCTTTCTTT.

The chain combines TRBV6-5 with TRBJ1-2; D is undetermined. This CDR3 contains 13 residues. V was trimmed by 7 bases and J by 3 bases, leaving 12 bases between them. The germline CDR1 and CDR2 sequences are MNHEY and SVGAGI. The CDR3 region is CASKFLYYYGYTF. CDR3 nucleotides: TGTGCCAGCAAGTTCCTTTACTACTATGGCTACACCTTC.

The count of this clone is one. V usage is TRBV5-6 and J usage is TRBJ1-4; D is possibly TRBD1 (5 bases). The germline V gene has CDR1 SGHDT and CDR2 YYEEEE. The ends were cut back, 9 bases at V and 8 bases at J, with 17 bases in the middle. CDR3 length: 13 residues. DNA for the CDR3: TGTGCCACTTCCGACAGTTCGCAAGAAAAACTGTTTTTT. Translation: CATSDSSQEKLFF.

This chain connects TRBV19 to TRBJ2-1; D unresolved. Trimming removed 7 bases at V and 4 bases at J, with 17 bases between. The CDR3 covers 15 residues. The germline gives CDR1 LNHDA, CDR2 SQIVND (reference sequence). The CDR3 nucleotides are TGTGCCAGTAAAAACTCGAGAGCAAGATACAATGAGCAGTTCTTC. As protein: CASKNSRARYNEQFF.

The CDR3 spells CAEGVYNEQFF. CDR3 nucleotides: TGTGCCGAGGGGGTCTACAATGAGCAGTTCTTC. The chain joins TRBV6-5 to TRBJ2-1; D might be TRBD1 (6 bases). The CDR3 totals 11 residues. Germline CDR1 and CDR2: MNHEY and SVGAGI. V was shortened by 11 bases and J by 3 bases, with 8 bases between the two germline ends.

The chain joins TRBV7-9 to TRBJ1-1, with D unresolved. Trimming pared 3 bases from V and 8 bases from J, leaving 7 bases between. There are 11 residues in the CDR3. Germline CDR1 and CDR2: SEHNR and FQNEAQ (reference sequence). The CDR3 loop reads CASSFMGEAFF. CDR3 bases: TGTGCCAGCAGCTTCATGGGGGAAGCTTTCTTT.

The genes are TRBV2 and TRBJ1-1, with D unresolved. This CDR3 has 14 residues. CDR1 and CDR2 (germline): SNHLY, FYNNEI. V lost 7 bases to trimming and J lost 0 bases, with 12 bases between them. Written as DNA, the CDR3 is TGTGCCAGCATAATAACGCACATGAACACTGAAGCTTTCTTT. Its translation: CASIITHMNTEAFF.

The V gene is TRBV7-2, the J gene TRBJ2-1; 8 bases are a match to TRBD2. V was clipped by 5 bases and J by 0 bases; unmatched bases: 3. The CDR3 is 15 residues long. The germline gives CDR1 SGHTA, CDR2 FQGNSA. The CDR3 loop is CASSAGTSSYNEQFF. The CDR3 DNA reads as TGTGCCAGCAGCGCGGGGACTAGCTCCTACAATGAGCAGTTCTTC.

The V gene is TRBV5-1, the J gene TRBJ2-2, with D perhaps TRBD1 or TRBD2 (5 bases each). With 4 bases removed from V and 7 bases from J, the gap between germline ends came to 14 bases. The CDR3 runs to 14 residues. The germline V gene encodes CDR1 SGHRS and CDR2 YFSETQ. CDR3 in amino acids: CASSLGTSGGELFF. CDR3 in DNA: TGCGCCAGCAGCCTTGGGACCAGCGGCGGGGAGCTGTTTTTT.

CDR3 amino acids: CASSRGQGAIEGVGYGYTF. Written as DNA, the CDR3 is TGTGCCAGCAGTCGTGGACAGGGGGCGATAGAAGGAGTGGGGTATGGCTACACCTTC. V usage is TRBV6-6 and J usage is TRBJ1-2; 11 bases are shared with TRBD1. The CDR3 consists of 19 residues. In germline, CDR1 is MNHNY, CDR2 SVGAGI (reference sequence). V trimming: 5 bases; J trimming: 5 bases; junction bases outside the gene matches: 19.